What follows are 22 T cell receptor beta chains derived from one specimen sequenced in a study of identical twins. MiXCR, run by TCRdb on the 5' RACE reads, gives a single entry per CDR3 protein. Among 500,000 to 550,000 distinct CDR3 sequences listed, approximately 22% were seen once. This sample was also put to use in a study of T cells expressing NK-cell markers.

Specimen: CD4+ T cells sorted from blood. The receptors originated from a young woman in good health.

This clonotype was seen more than once but under ten times. V usage is TRBV7-2 and J usage is TRBJ2-3; D is tentatively TRBD1 or TRBD2 (5 bases each). V was pared by 5 bases and J by 5 bases, with 14 bases between. Germline V gene lookup returns CDR1 SGHTA and CDR2 FQGNSA. The CDR3 sequence is 14 residues long. The CDR3 DNA follows: TGTGCCAGCAGCACCGGGACGGGGAGAGATACGCAGTATTTT. Translation: CASSTGTGRDTQYF.

V usage is TRBV20-1 and J usage is TRBJ2-2, with 8 bases that match TRBD1. The CDR3 runs to 14 residues. Trimming cost V 4 bases and J 4 bases; bases outside gene matches: 5. Germline V gene lookup returns CDR1 DFQATT and CDR2 SNEGSKA (reference sequence). The CDR3 coding sequence is TGCAGTGCTATTCAGGGGGCTAGCACCGGGGAGCTGTTTTTT. This encodes CSAIQGASTGELFF.

On this clonotype: A junction end diverges from the germline sequence, so it may reflect a read error. The rearrangement links TRBV24-1 to TRBJ2-1; 8 bases agree with TRBD2. Germline CDR1 KGHDR, CDR2 SFDVKD. CDR3 size: 13 residues. The CDR3 sequence is CATSDARGGGPLF. For the CDR3, the DNA is TGTGCCACCAGTGATGCCCGGGGGGGCGGCCCCCTCTTC.

This clonotype has just a few counts. The chain has TRBV5-1 and TRBJ2-1; 13 nucleotides line up with TRBD2. This CDR3 is 16 amino acids long. Germline V gives CDR1 SGHRS, CDR2 YFSETQ. After removal of 4 bases from V and 8 bases from J, the junction contained 9 bases not matched to a gene. CDR3 bases: TGCGCCAGCAGCCCCCGTGGGACTAGCGGGGTTGATGAGCAGTTCTTC. It yields the protein CASSPRGTSGVDEQFF.

In nucleotides, the CDR3 is TGTGCCAGCTCACGACAGAACAATCAGCCCCAGCATTTT. As protein: CASSRQNNQPQHF. V is TRBV18 and J is TRBJ1-5, with D possibly being TRBD1 (5 bases). The V gene's germline CDR1 is KGHSH and CDR2 LQKENI. The CDR3 runs 13 residues. V was shortened by 4 bases and J by 3 bases, with 7 bases between the two germline ends.

This clonotype was counted only a few times. This sequence joins TRBV18 and TRBJ2-1; D tentatively fits TRBD1 or TRBD2 (5 bases each). Germline V gives CDR1 KGHSH, CDR2 LQKENI. The CDR3 runs 15 residues. Deletions cut 3 bases from V and 15 bases from J, with 24 bases between. CDR3 region: CASSPRADSERGAFF. The DNA for the CDR3 is TGTGCCAGCTCACCCAGGGCGGATAGCGAAAGGGGTGCGTTCTTC.

The chain has TRBV20-1 and TRBJ2-7, with 11 bases lining up with TRBD2. Germline CDR1 and CDR2: DFQATT and SNEGSKA (reference sequence). The trim removed 7 bases at V and 0 bases at J, leaving 17 bases unmatched. CDR3 length: 18 residues. The CDR3 DNA reads as TGCAGTGGGGTTCCCATTAGCGGGAGGGGGTTCGGCTCCTACGAGCAGTACTTC. Its translation is CSGVPISGRGFGSYEQYF.

The table lists this clonotype with many counts. The chain couples TRBV7-2 to TRBJ1-2; no firm D call. V lost 5 bases and J 0 bases, leaving 4 bases between the germline ends. The CDR3 is 12 residues long. Germline CDR1 and CDR2: SGHTA and FQGNSA. The CDR3 reads CASSLTNYGYTF. In DNA, the CDR3 is TGTGCCAGCAGCCTAACTAACTATGGCTACACCTTC.

V gene TRBV4-2 combines with J gene TRBJ2-5, with 8 positions matching TRBD1. Germline CDR1 and CDR2: LGHNA and YNFKEQ. The CDR3 sequence is 18 residues long. V gave up 1 base and J gave up 7 bases; unmatched junction bases: 17. CDR3 protein: CASSQGNHGQGEIGTQYF. CDR3 nucleotide sequence: TGTGCCAGCAGCCAAGGAAACCACGGACAGGGCGAAATCGGGACCCAGTACTTC.

The rearrangement links TRBV21-1 to TRBJ2-3; no check of the table's D call, TRBD1, against the DNA was made. TRBV21-1 is given as a pseudogene. This CDR3 is built from 12 residues. CDR3 residues: CASSNSSGTVNF. In DNA form, the CDR3 reads TGTGCCAGCAGCAACAGCAGTGGGACAGTAAATTTT.

This clonotype was counted between two and nine times. The V and J genes are TRBV30 and TRBJ2-5; 12 bases line up with TRBD2. This CDR3 region has 15 residues. Losses at the gene ends were 3 bases for V and 4 bases for J; bases not matched to a gene: 6. Germline CDR1 is GTSNPN and CDR2 is SVGIG (reference sequence). CDR3 coding DNA: TGTGCCTGGAGCCATGGACTAGCGGGAAGAGAGACCCAGTACTTC. Protein: CAWSHGLAGRETQYF. Full variable domain (remainder filled in from reference TRBV30 and TRBJ2-5): SQTIHQWPATLVQPVGSPLSLECTVEGTSNPNLYWYRQAAGRGLQLLFYSVGIGQISSEVPQNLSASRPQDRQFILSSKKLLLSDSGFYLCAWSHGLAGRETQYFGPGTRLLVL.

This clonotype showed up just a few times. This chain connects TRBV18 to TRBJ2-7; D is possibly TRBD1 (7 bases). Germline CDR1 and CDR2: KGHSH and LQKENI. The CDR3 length is 14 residues. Deletions cut 6 bases from V and 1 base from J, with 13 bases between. CDR3 amino acids: CASSRGTASYEQYF. As DNA, the CDR3 is TGTGCCAGCTCCCGGGGGACAGCTTCCTACGAGCAGTACTTC.

The chain has TRBV2 and TRBJ2-3; D remains ambiguous. CDR3 length equals 13 residues. V gave up 8 bases and J gave up 8 bases, with 17 bases separating them. Per germline, CDR1 SNHLY and CDR2 FYNNEI. CDR3 residues: CASGRAGTFTQYF. CDR3 nucleotides: TGTGCCAGCGGAAGGGCCGGAACTTTTACGCAGTATTTT.

This chain joins TRBV6-2 or TRBV6-3 and TRBJ2-7; tentatively, D is TRBD2 (5 bases). The CDR3 has 14 amino acids. The V gene's germline CDR1 is MNHEY and CDR2 SVGEGT. The V gene lost 7 bases and the J gene lost 5 bases, with 18 bases spanning the gap. The CDR3 region is CASTTRTQTNEQYF. CDR3 coding DNA: TGTGCCAGCACCACCCGGACTCAAACGAACGAGCAGTACTTC.

This chain uses TRBV12-3 or TRBV12-4 with TRBJ2-2; D is perhaps TRBD2 (5 bases). This CDR3 spans 15 amino acids. V lost 2 bases to trimming and J lost 6 bases, with 13 bases between them. In DNA, the CDR3 is TGTGCCAGCAGTTTACTAGCTGCTCGAGCCGGGGAGCTGTTTTTT. Translating it yields CASSLLAARAGELFF.

This chain connects TRBV10-3 to TRBJ2-2; 10 nucleotides agree with TRBD1. After removal of 6 bases from V and 7 bases from J, the junction contained 11 bases not matched to a gene. The germline V gene has CDR1 ENHRY and CDR2 SYGVKD. CDR3 length equals 16 residues. The CDR3 loop is CAISPGQGNVVGELFF. The CDR3 nucleotides are TGTGCCATCAGCCCGGGACAGGGGAATGTCGTCGGGGAGCTGTTTTTT.

The chain uses TRBV5-1 and TRBJ1-2; 8 bases align to TRBD1. The V gene's germline CDR1 is SGHRS and CDR2 YFSETQ. CDR3 size: 14 residues. Unmatched junction bases numbered 3, after V lost 1 base and J lost 4 bases. Here the CDR3 DNA reads TGCGCCAGCAGCTTGAACAGGGGGATCTATGGCTACACCTTC. Protein sequence: CASSLNRGIYGYTF.

There are many counts of this clonotype. This chain links TRBV6-1 with TRBJ2-1; 9 bases agree with TRBD2. Germline loops: CDR1 MNHNS, CDR2 SASEGT. The length of the CDR3 is 16 residues. The trim removed 6 bases at V and 0 bases at J, leaving 6 bases unmatched. In DNA, the CDR3 is TGTGCCAGCAGCATTAGCGGGGGTAGCTCCTACAATGAGCAGTTCTTC. Its translation is CASSISGGSSYNEQFF.

This clonotype is a singleton in its sample. The chain has TRBV6-2 or TRBV6-3 and TRBJ2-1, with D possibly matching TRBD2 (5 bases). The V and J ends lost 6 bases and 4 bases respectively, with 16 bases between them. CDR3 length: 15 residues. Germline V lookup: CDR1 MNHEY, CDR2 SVGEGT. CDR3 residues: CASRPEGSGYNEQFF. CDR3 DNA: TGTGCCAGCAGACCAGAGGGCAGCGGATACAATGAGCAGTTCTTC.

The chain links TRBV11-2 to TRBJ2-5, with D tentatively TRBD2 (7 bases). The CDR3 runs to 14 residues. Trimming shortened V by 5 bases and J by 2 bases, and 12 bases separated the two germline ends. Germline-derived CDR1 and CDR2 are SGHAT and FQNNGV. The CDR3 sequence: CASSRGGVQETQYF. CDR3 sequence (DNA): TGTGCCAGCAGCCGAGGGGGGGTTCAAGAGACCCAGTACTTC.

This clonotype came up a few times. The CDR3, as DNA: TGCGCCAGCAGCACCCGGCCAGACCGCTCTGAAGCTTTCTTT. Protein sequence: CASSTRPDRSEAFF. The chain has TRBV5-1 and TRBJ1-1, with unresolved D. Germline assignment: CDR1 SGHRS and CDR2 YFSETQ. The CDR3 is made up of 14 amino acids. The V gene lost 4 bases and the J gene lost 6 bases, with 16 bases spanning the gap. Together with reference TRBV5-1 and TRBJ1-1, the CDR3 gives the full variable domain: KAGVTQTPRYLIKTRGQQVTLSCSPISGHRSVSWYQQTPGQGLQFLFEYFSETQRNKGNFPGRFSGRQFSNSRSEMNVSTLELGDSALYLCASSTRPDRSEAFFGQGTRLTVV.

The rearrangement uses TRBV20-1 and TRBJ2-2; D is unresolved. Germline V CDR1 and CDR2: DFQATT, SNEGSKA (reference sequence). The CDR3 runs to 15 residues. V lost 6 bases to trimming and J lost 0 bases, with 14 bases between them. CDR3 DNA sequence: TGCAGTGCCCCAAACACCCGCGCGAACACCGGGGAGCTGTTTTTT. Its translation is CSAPNTRANTGELFF.